This T cell receptor beta chain was documented in a study of cytomegalovirus exposure and HLA in healthy donors. On this clone itself: Its antigen is currently unknown.

Trimming removed 5 bases at V and 4 bases at J, with 11 bases between. The germline V gene has CDR1 SEHNR and CDR2 FQNEAQ (reference sequence). The length of the CDR3 is 13 residues. 60 Vbeta and 13 Jbeta primers were used in PCR. Data came from immunoSEQ multiplex PCR; TCRdb stores just in-frame clones and leaves some out. This repertoire shows over 150,000 clones, roughly 80% found once; its top ten account for over 2%. Broader study findings: For most TCR beta V segments, an earlier analysis put the productive rate at about 90% or about 30% of the time. Later, TCR association rates were found to vary by HLA locus, highest for DRB1 and lowest for HLA-C. A classifier reportedly called cytomegalovirus status with high sensitivity and specificity.

Healthy bone marrow donors made up the donors. This receptor was obtained from a male donor in good health and CMV-seronegative. The specimen was PBMCs. The chain combines TRBV7-9 with TRBJ2-5, with a weak D call TRBD2 (7 bases). The CDR3 region has the DNA TGTGCCAGCAGCCGTGCGGGGGCAGAGACCCAGTACTTC. Translation: CASSRAGAETQYF.